This is a list of T cell receptor beta chains from one sample in a study of a mutant IDH1 vaccine in newly diagnosed glioma. Their recognized antigens are unknown. Sequenced by immunoSEQ multiplex PCR; TCRdb stores in-frame clones only, minus some. The sample has fewer than 75,000 clones, approximately 84% seen once. Sequencing was performed on PBMCs, taken from a glioma patient whose treatment included an IDH1 peptide vaccine. The source of these receptors is a woman aged 45 to 65 with glioma. The conserved cysteine and the conserved F or W are not part of the CDR3 here. Each record gives: V gene, J gene, CDR3 protein.

v_call: TRBV4-1
j_call: TRBJ2-2
cdr3_aa: ASSQEGAGNTGELF

v_call: TRBV5-4
j_call: TRBJ1-6
cdr3_aa: ASSLSFSGASGVSSPLH

v_call: TRBV7-9
j_call: TRBJ2-2
cdr3_aa: ASSSDRGRHTGELF

v_call: TRBV6-6
j_call: TRBJ2-1
cdr3_aa: ASSYPYTGSNNEQF

v_call: TRBV7-8
j_call: TRBJ1-2
cdr3_aa: ASSPSRGNGYT

v_call: TRBV19
j_call: TRBJ2-3
cdr3_aa: ASSFTTDTQY

v_call: TRBV7-3
j_call: TRBJ1-1
cdr3_aa: ASSPEGKTDLNTEAF

v_call: TRBV7-9
j_call: TRBJ1-1
cdr3_aa: ASTSPYTNTEAF

v_call: TRBV15
j_call: TRBJ1-2
cdr3_aa: ATSHPGVNYGYT

v_call: TRBV12-5
j_call: TRBJ2-5
cdr3_aa: ASGSSRQVQETQY

v_call: TRBV5-5
j_call: TRBJ1-6
cdr3_aa: ASSRDVDSPLH

v_call: TRBV4-3
j_call: TRBJ2-1
cdr3_aa: ASSQVVGYEQF

v_call: TRBV27
j_call: TRBJ1-5
cdr3_aa: ASSTRQGLFSNQPQH

v_call: TRBV27
j_call: TRBJ1-2
cdr3_aa: ASSRRGQESYGYT

v_call: TRBV6-1
j_call: TRBJ1-4
cdr3_aa: AIGSSYEGEKLF

v_call: TRBV19
j_call: TRBJ1-4
cdr3_aa: ASTGSTNEKLF

v_call: TRBV7-2
j_call: TRBJ2-3
cdr3_aa: AITLAGGPEDTQY